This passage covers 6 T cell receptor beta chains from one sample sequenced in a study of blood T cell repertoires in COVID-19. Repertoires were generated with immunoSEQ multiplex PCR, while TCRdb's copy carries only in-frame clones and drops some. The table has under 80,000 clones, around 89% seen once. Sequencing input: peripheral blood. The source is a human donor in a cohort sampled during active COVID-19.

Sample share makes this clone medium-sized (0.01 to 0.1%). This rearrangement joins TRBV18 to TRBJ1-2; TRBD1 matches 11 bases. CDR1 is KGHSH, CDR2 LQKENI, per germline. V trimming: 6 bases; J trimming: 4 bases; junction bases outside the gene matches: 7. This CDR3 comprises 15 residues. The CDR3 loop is CASSLGQGAGYGYTF. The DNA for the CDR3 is TGTGCCAGCTCGCTCGGACAGGGGGCTGGCTATGGCTACACCTTC. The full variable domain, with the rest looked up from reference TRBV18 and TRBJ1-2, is NAGVMQNPRHLVRRRGQEARLRCSPMKGHSHVYWYRQLPEEGLKFMVYLQKENIIDESGMPKERFSAEFPKEGPSILRIQQVVRGDSAAYFCASSLGQGAGYGYTFGSGTRLTVV.

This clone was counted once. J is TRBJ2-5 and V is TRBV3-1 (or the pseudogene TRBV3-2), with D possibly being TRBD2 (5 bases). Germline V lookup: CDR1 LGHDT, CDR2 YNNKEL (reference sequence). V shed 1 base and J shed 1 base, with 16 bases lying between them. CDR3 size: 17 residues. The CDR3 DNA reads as TGTGCCAGCAGCCAAGGGGCCCCCGGGGAAAGCCAAGAGACCCAGTACTTC. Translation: CASSQGAPGESQETQYF.

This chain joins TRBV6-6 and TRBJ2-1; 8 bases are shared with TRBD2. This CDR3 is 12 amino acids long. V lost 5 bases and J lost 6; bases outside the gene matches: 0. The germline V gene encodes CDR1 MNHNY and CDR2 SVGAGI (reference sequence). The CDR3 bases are TGTGCCAGCAGTAGCGGGGGCAATGAGCAGTTCTTC. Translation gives CASSSGGNEQFF.

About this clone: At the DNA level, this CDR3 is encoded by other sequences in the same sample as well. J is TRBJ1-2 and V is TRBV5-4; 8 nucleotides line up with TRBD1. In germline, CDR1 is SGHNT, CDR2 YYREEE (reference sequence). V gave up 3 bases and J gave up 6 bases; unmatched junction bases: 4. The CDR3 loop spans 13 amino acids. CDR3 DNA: TGTGCCAGCAGCTCTGGACAGGGTGATGGCTACACCTTC. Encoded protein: CASSSGQGDGYTF.

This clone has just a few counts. The CDR3 coding sequence is TGTGCCAGCAGCTTGACGGGGGAGGGCACTGAAGCTTTCTTT. As protein: CASSLTGEGTEAFF. V usage is TRBV7-9 and J usage is TRBJ1-1; a possible D gene is TRBD1 (5 bases). Germline V gene sequence: CDR1 SEHNR, CDR2 FQNEAQ (reference sequence). This CDR3 comprises 14 residues. V was trimmed by 3 bases and J by 4 bases, leaving 12 bases between them.

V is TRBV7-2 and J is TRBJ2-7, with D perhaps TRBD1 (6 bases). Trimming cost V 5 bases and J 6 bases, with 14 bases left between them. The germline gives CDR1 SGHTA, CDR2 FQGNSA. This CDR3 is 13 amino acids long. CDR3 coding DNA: TGTGCCAGCAGCGCTAACAGGGATGGCGAGCAGTACTTC. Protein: CASSANRDGEQYF.